The 7 T cell receptor beta chains listed next were all sequenced from one sample in a study of T cell changes during pregnancy in multiple sclerosis. TCRdb's copy holds only in-frame clones and misses some; the assay was immunoSEQ multiplex PCR. The table has some 70,000 clones, around 90% seen once. This specimen was peripheral blood, taken after pregnancy. Every receptor here comes from a female donor in good health, enrolled as a control in a pregnancy study.

The chain has TRBV9 and TRBJ2-1; 8 bases fit TRBD1. The length of the CDR3 is 15 residues. Germline values: CDR1 SGDLS, CDR2 YYNGEE. Germline trimming cut 0 bases from V and 3 bases from J; bases unmatched to any gene: 2. CDR3 DNA sequence: TGTGCCAGCAGCGTAGGGGGACAGGTCTACAATGAGCAGTTCTTC. Residues: CASSVGGQVYNEQFF.

The chain uses TRBV28 and TRBJ1-1; D remains unclear. Trimming cost V 2 bases and J 5 bases, with 6 bases left between them. Germline-derived CDR1 and CDR2 are MDHEN and SYDVKM. The length of the CDR3 is 12 residues. This CDR3 is CASSLTETEAFF. Here the CDR3 DNA reads TGTGCCAGCAGTTTAACGGAGACTGAAGCTTTCTTT. Full variable domain (outside the CDR3, taken from reference TRBV28 and TRBJ1-1): DVKVTQSSRYLVKRTGEKVFLECVQDMDHENMFWYRQDPGLGLRLIYFSYDVKMKEKGDIPEGYSVSREKKERFSLILESASTNQTSMYLCASSLTETEAFFGQGTRLTVV.

The chain carries TRBV6-6 and TRBJ2-3, with 10 bases matching TRBD1. CDR1 is MNHNY, CDR2 SVGAGI, per germline (reference sequence). V gave up 5 bases and J gave up 5 bases; unmatched junction bases: 7. The CDR3 is made up of 15 amino acids. The CDR3 bases are TGTGCCAGCAGTAATCGACAGGGGGCTGGAGATACGCAGTATTTT. Translating it yields CASSNRQGAGDTQYF.

The rearrangement uses TRBV11-1 and TRBJ1-3, with 7 positions matching TRBD1. The CDR3 covers 17 residues. V shed 5 bases, J shed 0 bases, and the junction held 10 bases outside the gene matches. CDR1 is SGHAT, CDR2 FQDESV, per germline (reference sequence). CDR3 coding DNA: TGTGCCAGCAGCCCGGGACAGCAGTTTTACTCTGGAAACACCATATATTTT. It encodes CASSPGQQFYSGNTIYF.

This chain connects TRBV28 to TRBJ1-6; D ambiguous. CDR3 length: 14 residues. The germline CDR1 and CDR2 sequences are MDHEN and SYDVKM. V shed 6 bases and J shed 7 bases, with 13 bases lying between them. The CDR3 DNA sequence: TGTGCCAGCAGCACTTATAGTGAAAATTCACCCCTCCACTTT. Amino acid sequence: CASSTYSENSPLHF.

V usage is TRBV4-2 and J usage is TRBJ2-5; 10 bases match TRBD2. The CDR3 has 16 residues. Germline V gene sequence: CDR1 LGHNA, CDR2 YNFKEQ. Trimming took 4 bases from V and 4 from J; bases not matched to a gene: 9. The CDR3 protein is CASSPGLAGVSETQYF. CDR3 in DNA: TGTGCCAGCAGCCCCGGTCTAGCGGGAGTCTCAGAGACCCAGTACTTC.

V and J are TRBV28 and TRBJ2-2; TRBD2 agrees at 8 bases. J gave up 7 bases and V 5 bases, and 18 bases lay outside the gene matches. There are 18 residues in the CDR3. Per the germline V gene, CDR1 is MDHEN and CDR2 is SYDVKM. DNA of the CDR3: TGTGCCAGCAGTCCATTCAAATTAACGGGGGGGCGGATCGGGGAGCTGTTTTTT. Translating it yields CASSPFKLTGGRIGELFF.